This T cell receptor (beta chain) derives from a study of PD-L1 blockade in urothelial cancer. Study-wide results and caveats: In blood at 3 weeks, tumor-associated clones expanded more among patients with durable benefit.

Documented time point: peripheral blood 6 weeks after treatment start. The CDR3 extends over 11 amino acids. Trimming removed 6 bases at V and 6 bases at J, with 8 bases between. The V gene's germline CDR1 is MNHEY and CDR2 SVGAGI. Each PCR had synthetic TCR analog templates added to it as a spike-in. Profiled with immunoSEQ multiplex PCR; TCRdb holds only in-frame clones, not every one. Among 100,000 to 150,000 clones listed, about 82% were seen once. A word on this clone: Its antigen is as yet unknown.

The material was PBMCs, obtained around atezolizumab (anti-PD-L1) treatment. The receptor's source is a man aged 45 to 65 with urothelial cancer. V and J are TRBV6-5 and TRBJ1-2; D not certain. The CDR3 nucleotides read TGTGCCAGCAGCCTGATAGATGGCTACACCTTC. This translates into CASSLIDGYTF.